This T cell receptor beta chain originates from a study of neurological immune-mediated disorders. 5'RACE generated cDNA with 10-nucleotide random UMIs. TCRdb passed the 5' RACE reads through MiXCR, listing each CDR3 protein once. The top ten clones hold 2% to 2.5% of a sample with approximately 30,000 distinct CDR3 sequences, around 6% of them seen once. CDR3 length equals 14 residues. Per germline, CDR1 MNHEY and CDR2 SVGAGI. Trimming took off 2 bases at V and 3 bases at J, with 11 bases between the two ends. Volunteers from a blood bank in Maryland, USA, made up the healthy controls. Libraries from sorted cells used roughly 1 million T cells (CD4+ or CD8+).

The TCR originated in a woman aged 50 to 60 in good health. The sequenced sample was CD4+ T cells from blood. V gene TRBV6-5 combines with J gene TRBJ2-7; possible D gene TRBD2, 5 bases. In DNA form, the CDR3 reads TGTGCCAGCAGTTACGGGTCGGAGGACTACGAGCAGTACTTC. Translating gives CASSYGSEDYEQYF.